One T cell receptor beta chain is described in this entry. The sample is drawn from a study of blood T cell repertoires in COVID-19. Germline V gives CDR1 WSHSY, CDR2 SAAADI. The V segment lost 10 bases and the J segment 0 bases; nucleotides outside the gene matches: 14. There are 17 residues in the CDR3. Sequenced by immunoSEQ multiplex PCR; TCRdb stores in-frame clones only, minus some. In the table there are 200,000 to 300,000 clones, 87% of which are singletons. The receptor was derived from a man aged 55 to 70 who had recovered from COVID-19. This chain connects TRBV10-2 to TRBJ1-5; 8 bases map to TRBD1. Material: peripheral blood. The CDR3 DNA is TGCGCCATCGTGGCCGGGACAGGTATTTATAGCAATCAGCCCCAGCATTTT. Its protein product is CAIVAGTGIYSNQPQHF.